The 28 T cell receptor beta chains below come from one sample, sequenced in a study of blood T cells in healthy people across ages. A sample-barcoded 5' primer and a J-beta primer mix were used in a second PCR of roughly 6 to 11 cycles. TCRdb redid the calling of the 5' RACE reads with MiXCR, one entry per CDR3 protein. This sample has about 900,000 distinct CDR3 sequences; around 49% occur once, and the top ten carry 13%. Sequenced material: blood. These receptors were obtained from a young man in good health.

The chain has TRBV2 and TRBJ2-6; possible D gene TRBD1, 5 bases. The CDR3 consists of 15 residues. Trimming cost V 1 base and J 5 bases, with 9 bases left between them. The germline gives CDR1 SNHLY, CDR2 FYNNEI. Here the CDR3 reads CASSEGQPRANVLTF. CDR3 sequence (DNA): TGTGCCAGCAGTGAAGGACAGCCCAGGGCCAACGTCCTGACTTTC.

This clonotype was found once. One end of the junction varies from germline; a read error may be responsible. V gene TRBV6-2 or TRBV6-3 combines with J gene TRBJ1-5; no definite D call. Germline lookup yields CDR1 MNHEY and CDR2 SVGEGT. This CDR3 is built from 14 residues. CDR3 region: CASHLGSSNQPQHF. The CDR3 region has the DNA TGCGCCAGCCACCTAGGATCTAGCAATCAGCCCCAGCATTTT.

This clonotype was counted between two and nine times. This chain uses TRBV4-2 with TRBJ2-1; TRBD2 aligns across 12 bases. The CDR3 has 16 amino acids. Germline assignment: CDR1 LGHNA and CDR2 YNFKEQ. V lost 1 base to trimming and J lost 10 bases; unmatched junction nucleotides: 8. The CDR3 protein is CASSQAASGGVWEQFF. CDR3 DNA sequence: TGTGCCAGCAGCCAAGCGGCTAGCGGGGGGGTTTGGGAGCAGTTCTTC.

The CDR3 nucleotides are TGTGCCAGCAGCGTAGGCCCAGGGAGGGAGCAGTTCTTC. Protein: CASSVGPGREQFF. The chain is built from TRBV9 and TRBJ2-1, with a tentative D call TRBD2 (6 bases). The CDR3 consists of 13 residues. Deletions cut 0 bases from V and 10 bases from J, with 11 bases between. CDR1 is SGDLS, CDR2 YYNGEE, per germline. The full variable domain, completed using reference TRBV9 and TRBJ2-1, is DSGVTQTPKHLITATGQRVTLRCSPRSGDLSVYWYQQSLDQGLQFLIQYYNGEERAKGNILERFSAQQFPDLHSELNLSSLELGDSALYFCASSVGPGREQFFGPGTRLTVL.

The rearrangement joins TRBV7-8 to TRBJ1-1; 9 bases align to TRBD1. Germline loops: CDR1 SGHVS, CDR2 FQNEAQ. The CDR3 is 16 residues long. V dropped 1 base and J dropped 5; count of bases not matched to a gene: 8. For the CDR3, the DNA is TGTGCCAGCAGCTTAGTAGGGGGGACAGGGCGGACTGAAGCTTTCTTT. Translating it yields CASSLVGGTGRTEAFF. The whole variable domain, filled in from reference TRBV7-8 and TRBJ1-1, reads GAGVSQSPRYKVAKRGQDVALRCDPISGHVSLFWYQQALGQGPEFLTYFQNEAQLDKSGLPSDRFFAERPEGSVSTLKIQRTQQEDSAVYLCASSLVGGTGRTEAFFGQGTRLTVV.

Points on this clonotype: This clone may be a read error of a much larger clone one base away. CDR3 protein: CASSLAIVHVRGERDEQFF. CDR3 nucleotide sequence: TGTGCCAGCAGCTTAGCGATAGTGCATGTCCGGGGCGAACGGGATGAGCAGTTCTTC. V and J are TRBV7-8 and TRBJ2-1; D could derive from TRBD1 or TRBD2 (5 bases each). The germline CDR1 and CDR2 sequences are SGHVS and FQNEAQ. The CDR3 consists of 19 residues. With 0 bases removed from V and 8 bases from J, the gap between germline ends came to 26 bases. Using reference TRBV7-8 and TRBJ2-1 for the parts outside the CDR3, the full variable domain is GAGVSQSPRYKVAKRGQDVALRCDPISGHVSLFWYQQALGQGPEFLTYFQNEAQLDKSGLPSDRFFAERPEGSVSTLKIQRTQQEDSAVYLCASSLAIVHVRGERDEQFFGPGTRLTVL.

This clonotype came up many times. The V call is TRBV6-5, the J call TRBJ2-2, with 12 bases identical to TRBD2. The junction had 5 bases not matched to a gene; V was cut back by 0 bases and J by 3 bases. CDR3 length equals 18 residues. Germline lookup yields CDR1 MNHEY and CDR2 SVGAGI. The CDR3 loop is CASSYSTSGGRDTGELFF. CDR3 in DNA: TGTGCCAGCAGTTACTCGACTAGCGGGGGCCGAGACACCGGGGAGCTGTTTTTT.

V gene TRBV11-3 combines with J gene TRBJ2-1, with TRBD1 matching 9 bases. The V and J ends lost 3 bases and 0 bases, in that order; junction bases with no gene match: 9. The CDR3 loop spans 18 amino acids. The germline gives CDR1 SGHNT, CDR2 YENEEA. CDR3 nucleotides: TGTGCCAGCAGCTTCCGGGACAGGGCTGGGGGCTCCTACAATGAGCAGTTCTTC. Translating it yields CASSFRDRAGGSYNEQFF.

This clonotype was counted a single time. The rearrangement uses TRBV7-2 and TRBJ2-5; D is possibly TRBD1 or TRBD2 (6 bases each). The germline V gene has CDR1 SGHTA and CDR2 FQGNSA. V was trimmed by 5 bases and J by 6 bases, leaving 13 bases between them. This CDR3 has 13 residues. The CDR3 reads CASSGGGVQTQYF. The CDR3 DNA reads as TGTGCCAGCAGCGGGGGCGGGGTACAGACCCAGTACTTC.

The V and J genes are TRBV20-1 and TRBJ2-1, with D perhaps matching TRBD1 or TRBD2 (5 bases each). V lost 3 bases, J lost 4 bases, and 10 bases lay in between. Germline values: CDR1 DFQATT, CDR2 SNEGSKA (reference sequence). The CDR3 is 13 residues long. CDR3 amino acids: CSASGALYNEQFF. CDR3 bases: TGCAGTGCTAGCGGGGCACTTTACAATGAGCAGTTCTTC.

The chain has TRBV28 and TRBJ1-1; the D gene is possibly TRBD1 (5 bases). Between the trimmed V and J ends, which lost 10 bases and 1 base, there was a span of 13 bases. This CDR3 contains 13 residues. Germline V lookup: CDR1 MDHEN, CDR2 SYDVKM. DNA of the CDR3: TGTGCCATCAGAGCTGGGGGGAACACTGAAGCTTTCTTT. It specifies CAIRAGGNTEAFF. Supplemented by reference TRBV28 and TRBJ1-1, the full variable domain reads DVKVTQSSRYLVKRTGEKVFLECVQDMDHENMFWYRQDPGLGLRLIYFSYDVKMKEKGDIPEGYSVSREKKERFSLILESASTNQTSMYLCAIRAGGNTEAFFGQGTRLTVV.

This clonotype was picked up a small number of times. The chain links TRBV30 to TRBJ2-1; 8 bases align to TRBD2. Germline values: CDR1 GTSNPN, CDR2 SVGIG (reference sequence). Trimming at V came to 2 bases and at J to 2 bases, leaving 8 bases not matched to a gene. The CDR3 spans 16 residues. The CDR3 bases are TGTGCCTGGAGTAAGGGACTAGTCTCTACCTACAATGAGCAGTTCTTC. This gives the protein CAWSKGLVSTYNEQFF.

This clonotype turned up a few times. The chain has TRBV2 and TRBJ1-5, with D possibly TRBD1 on 6 matching bases. V was shortened by 6 bases and J by 1 base, with 10 bases between the two germline ends. CDR1 and CDR2 from the germline V gene are SNHLY and FYNNEI. This CDR3 spans 14 amino acids. In nucleotides, the CDR3 is TGTGCCAGCAGGCCGGGACAAAGCAATCAGCCCCAGCATTTT. Residues: CASRPGQSNQPQHF.

The V call is TRBV3-1, the J call TRBJ1-1; a possible D gene is TRBD1 (5 bases). V lost 0 bases and J lost 4, with 12 bases in between. Germline loops: CDR1 LGHDT, CDR2 YNNKEL (reference sequence). The CDR3 is 15 amino acids. As DNA, the CDR3 is TGTGCCAGCAGCCAAGATACCAGGGCCCCCACTGAAGCTTTCTTT. It encodes CASSQDTRAPTEAFF.

The chain has TRBV7-8 and TRBJ2-5, with a weak D call TRBD2 (6 bases). Per the germline V gene, CDR1 is SGHVS and CDR2 is FQNEAQ. The CDR3 spans 13 residues. V shed 5 bases and J shed 2 bases, with 9 bases lying between them. CDR3 in DNA: TGTGCCAGCAGCATAGGGACTCAAGAGACCCAGTACTTC. It codes for CASSIGTQETQYF.

This clonotype was seen repeatedly, ten times or more. This chain links TRBV4-2 with TRBJ2-5; 13 positions agree with TRBD2. V was clipped by 0 bases and J by 1 base; unmatched bases: 2. Germline V gene lookup returns CDR1 LGHNA and CDR2 YNFKEQ. The CDR3 loop spans 17 amino acids. Written as DNA, the CDR3 is TGTGCCAGCAGCCAAGAACTAGCGGGGGGGCCCCAAGAGACCCAGTACTTC. Encoded protein: CASSQELAGGPQETQYF.

This chain uses TRBV4-3 with TRBJ2-7; TRBD1 agrees at 7 bases. Germline lookup yields CDR1 LGHNA and CDR2 YSLEER. There are 15 residues in the CDR3. Losses at the gene ends were 0 bases for V and 3 bases for J; bases not matched to a gene: 5. The CDR3 DNA reads as TGCGCCAGCAGCCAAGATATGGCAGGGGGCTACGAGCAGTACTTC. This gives the protein CASSQDMAGGYEQYF.

J is TRBJ2-1 and V is TRBV12-3 or TRBV12-4, with a tentative D call TRBD2 (6 bases). CDR3 length: 16 residues. The ends were cut back, 2 bases at V and 2 bases at J, with 13 bases in the middle. CDR3 sequence reads: CASSLRAGTPYNEQFF. CDR3 sequence (DNA): TGTGCCAGCAGTTTACGGGCGGGGACTCCCTACAATGAGCAGTTCTTC.

The chain employs TRBV24-1 and TRBJ1-1, with D possibly being TRBD1 (6 bases). The CDR3 is 21 amino acids. Germline loops: CDR1 KGHDR, CDR2 SFDVKD. V was shortened by 4 bases and J by 6 bases, with 35 bases between the two germline ends. The CDR3 nucleotides read TGTGCCACCAGTGACCGACCGACTCAACCTGACCACAGGGCTGGTGTAGCTGAAGCTTTCTTT. It encodes CATSDRPTQPDHRAGVAEAFF.

In its sample, this clonotype was seen a few times. The chain recombines TRBV3-1 with TRBJ1-1; 11 nucleotides match TRBD1. Trimming took 1 base from V and 3 from J; bases not matched to a gene: 7. The CDR3 contains 17 residues. The V gene's germline CDR1 is LGHDT and CDR2 YNNKEL (reference sequence). The chain's CDR3 is CASSQGRTGGWDTEAFF. The CDR3, as DNA: TGTGCCAGCAGCCAAGGCAGGACAGGGGGCTGGGACACTGAAGCTTTCTTT.

The V gene is TRBV4-3, the J gene TRBJ2-1; D remains unclear. The CDR3 extends over 14 amino acids. Germline assignment: CDR1 LGHNA and CDR2 YSLEER. V dropped 2 bases and J dropped 2 bases, with 7 bases sitting between them. The CDR3 DNA reads as TGCGCCAGCAGCCAATGGGTGGCCTACAATGAGCAGTTCTTC. Its protein product is CASSQWVAYNEQFF.

This clonotype was picked up many times. The gene calls are TRBV28 and TRBJ2-7; TRBD1 matches at 8 bases. Trimming removed 3 bases from V and 4 bases from J; junction bases left unmatched: 5. The CDR3 has 14 residues. Germline lookup yields CDR1 MDHEN and CDR2 SYDVKM. Here the CDR3 reads CASSLPTGGYEQYF. CDR3 nucleotides: TGTGCCAGCAGTTTGCCAACAGGGGGTTACGAGCAGTACTTC.

This clonotype was counted between two and nine times. The rearrangement links TRBV6-6 to TRBJ2-5, with TRBD1 as a possible D gene (6 bases). The germline gives CDR1 MNHNY, CDR2 SVGAGI (reference sequence). The V and J ends lost 5 bases and 1 base respectively, with 11 bases between them. The CDR3 runs to 14 residues. CDR3 loop: CASSNYRVQETQYF. The CDR3 coding sequence is TGTGCCAGCAGTAACTACAGGGTCCAAGAGACCCAGTACTTC.

The V call is TRBV11-2, the J call TRBJ1-1; D ambiguous. The germline CDR1 and CDR2 sequences are SGHAT and FQNNGV. This CDR3 is 12 amino acids long. Trimming cost V 8 bases and J 5 bases, with 12 bases left between them. The CDR3: CASAPLGTEAFF. CDR3 bases: TGTGCCAGCGCGCCACTCGGTACTGAAGCTTTCTTT.

This clonotype was seen only a few times. The chain employs TRBV7-2 and TRBJ1-1, with unresolved D. Looked up from germline, CDR1 is SGHTA and CDR2 is FQGNSA. V shed 5 bases and J shed 0 bases, with 4 bases lying between them. This CDR3 has 12 amino acids. DNA of the CDR3: TGTGCCAGCAGCGCCATGAACACTGAAGCTTTCTTT. This encodes CASSAMNTEAFF.

This clonotype was observed at least ten times. The chain is built from TRBV15 and TRBJ2-5, with D perhaps matching TRBD2 (5 bases). This CDR3 spans 13 amino acids. The V end lost 9 bases, the J end lost 1 base, and 12 bases lay between the germline ends. Germline CDR1 and CDR2: LNHNV and YYDKDF (reference sequence). CDR3 sequence reads: CATSAGFQETQYF. CDR3 DNA sequence: TGTGCCACTTCGGCGGGTTTCCAAGAGACCCAGTACTTC.

This clonotype came up a few times. CDR3 protein: CSASGQRNEQFF. In DNA, the CDR3 is TGCAGTGCGTCGGGACAGAGAAATGAGCAGTTCTTC. V gene TRBV20-1 combines with J gene TRBJ2-1; 7 positions agree with TRBD1. This CDR3 has 12 amino acids. V lost 6 bases, J lost 7 bases, and 6 bases stayed unmatched. Germline V gene sequence: CDR1 DFQATT, CDR2 SNEGSKA (reference sequence).

Of note for this clonotype: This clone may be a read error of a much larger clone one base away. V gene TRBV12-3 or TRBV12-4 combines with J gene TRBJ2-1; D not certain. This CDR3 is built from 14 residues. Trimming removed 1 base from V and 10 bases from J, with 14 bases in between. The CDR3 sequence is CASSLGAAYYEQFF. CDR3 sequence (DNA): TGTGCCAGCAGTTTAGGGGCAGCATACTACGAGCAGTTCTTC.